The 31 T cell receptor beta chains below come from one sample, sequenced in a study of blood T cell repertoires in COVID-19. Method: immunoSEQ multiplex PCR; TCRdb's copy keeps in-frame clones and lacks some. The sample holds about 260,000 clones; approximately 87% are singletons and the top ten take around 1.5%. The sequenced sample was peripheral blood. These receptors originate from a woman aged 40-49 years who had recovered from COVID-19.

The table lists this clone with a few counts. The V gene is TRBV6-5, the J gene TRBJ1-6, with a weak D call TRBD1 (6 bases). Trimming pared 6 bases from V and 9 bases from J, leaving 15 bases between. Germline V gene data show CDR1 as MNHEY and CDR2 as SVGAGI. This CDR3 is built from 14 residues. The CDR3 nucleotides read TGTGCCAGCAGACGTCAGGGGATAGGTTCACCCCTCCACTTT. Residues: CASRRQGIGSPLHF.

Only one count was recorded for this clone. This CDR3 is CASGPFSRGYEQYF. CDR3 bases: TGTGCTAGTGGACCCTTCTCTCGGGGCTACGAGCAGTACTTC. The J gene is TRBJ2-7, the V gene TRBV12-5, with a possible D match to TRBD2 (5 bases). The germline V and J ends were trimmed by 6 bases and 3 bases, with 15 bases remaining between them. Germline V CDR1 and CDR2: LGHNT, FRNRAP. This CDR3 contains 14 residues.

This clone was recorded only once. CDR3 bases: TGTGCCTTTCTTAGTCCCCGGACACTCCACTTT. Its protein product is CAFLSPRTLHF. The chain joins TRBV30 to TRBJ1-6; D perhaps matches TRBD1 (5 bases). Deletions cut 7 bases from V and 16 bases from J, with 17 bases between. The germline V gene encodes CDR1 GTSNPN and CDR2 SVGIG (reference sequence). The CDR3 extends over 11 amino acids. The whole variable domain, remainder taken from reference TRBV30 and TRBJ1-6, is SQTIHQWPATLVQPVGSPLSLECTVEGTSNPNLYWYRQAAGRGLQLLFYSVGIGQISSEVPQNLSASRPQDRQFILSSKKLLLSDSGFYLCAFLSPRTLHFGNGTRLTVT.

This rearrangement joins TRBV4-1 to TRBJ1-3; TRBD1 matches at 9 bases. V lost 3 bases and J lost 2; bases outside the gene matches: 5. The germline V gene encodes CDR1 MGHRA and CDR2 YSYEKL. The CDR3 has 16 residues. Here the CDR3 reads CASSHPRDRAGNTIYF. DNA for the CDR3: TGCGCCAGCAGCCACCCCCGGGACAGGGCTGGAAACACCATATATTTT.

The chain is built from TRBV30 and TRBJ1-2, with 8 bases matching TRBD1. The CDR3 runs 15 residues. Per germline, CDR1 GTSNPN and CDR2 SVGIG (reference sequence). The trim removed 0 bases at V and 2 bases at J, leaving 5 bases unmatched. CDR3 sequence reads: CAWSVAGGLNYGYTF. CDR3 in DNA: TGTGCCTGGAGTGTAGCAGGGGGCCTAAACTATGGCTACACCTTC.

This chain links TRBV4-1 with TRBJ1-1; D ambiguous. V lost 1 base and J 5 bases, leaving 8 bases between the germline ends. CDR1 and CDR2 from the germline V gene are MGHRA and YSYEKL. This CDR3 is 13 amino acids long. The CDR3: CASSQVPGTEAFF. The CDR3 nucleotides read TGCGCCAGCAGCCAAGTGCCAGGAACTGAAGCTTTCTTT.

The chain carries TRBV3-1 (or the pseudogene TRBV3-2) and TRBJ2-6; maybe TRBD2 (5 bases). The germline V gene encodes CDR1 LGHDT and CDR2 YNNKEL (reference sequence). The CDR3 spans 15 residues. Trimming removed 2 bases from V and 1 base from J, with 6 bases in between. The chain's CDR3 is CASSQPGSGANVLTF. CDR3 in DNA: TGTGCCAGCAGCCAACCGGGATCTGGGGCCAACGTCCTGACTTTC.

This chain uses TRBV23-1 with TRBJ2-1; D gene uncertain. TRBV23-1 counts as an open reading frame of uncertain function. The ends were cut back, 0 bases at V and 8 bases at J, with 8 bases in the middle. This CDR3 contains 13 residues. The CDR3 coding sequence is TGCGCCAGCAGTCAATCGAATACAGATGAGCAGTTCTTC. Its translation: CASSQSNTDEQFF.

The J gene is TRBJ1-2, the V gene TRBV21-1; the table gives TRBD1 as D, unverified against the DNA. TRBV21-1 has pseudogene status. The CDR3 has 13 residues. In nucleotides, the CDR3 is TGTGCCAGCAGCAAAGGGCCAGGGAACGGCTACACCTTC. Encoded protein: CASSKGPGNGYTF.

The J gene is TRBJ1-2, the V gene TRBV7-9; D is ambiguous. CDR3 length equals 16 residues. V lost 4 bases, J lost 4 bases, and 19 bases lay in between. Germline V CDR1 and CDR2: SEHNR, FQNEAQ (reference sequence). The CDR3 spells CASSYESGRESYGYTF. The CDR3 DNA is TGTGCCAGCAGCTACGAATCAGGAAGGGAGAGCTATGGCTACACCTTC.

The V and J genes are TRBV5-1 and TRBJ2-5; 9 bases agree with TRBD2. The germline CDR1 and CDR2 sequences are SGHRS and YFSETQ. CDR3 length equals 16 residues. Trimming at V came to 2 bases and at J to 5 bases, leaving 10 bases not matched to a gene. CDR3 sequence: CASSFLFRTSAETQYF. The DNA for the CDR3 is TGCGCCAGCAGCTTTCTCTTCCGGACTAGCGCGGAGACCCAGTACTTC. The full variable domain, its missing parts supplied by reference TRBV5-1 and TRBJ2-5, is KAGVTQTPRYLIKTRGQQVTLSCSPISGHRSVSWYQQTPGQGLQFLFEYFSETQRNKGNFPGRFSGRQFSNSRSEMNVSTLELGDSALYLCASSFLFRTSAETQYFGPGTRLLVL.

The genes are TRBV7-3 and TRBJ2-7; 9 bases align to TRBD1. In germline, CDR1 is SGHTA, CDR2 FQGTGA. The CDR3 length is 12 residues. With 4 bases clipped from V and 6 bases from J, the junction kept 1 base outside the gene matches. The CDR3 protein is CASSSTGGEQYF. In DNA form, the CDR3 reads TGTGCCAGCAGCTCGACAGGGGGCGAGCAGTACTTC.

Remarks on this clone: One junction end does not reproduce the germline sequence, and a read error may be involved. V usage is TRBV7-7 and J usage is TRBJ2-3; 9 positions match TRBD1. This CDR3 spans 16 amino acids. Germline-derived CDR1 and CDR2 are SSHAT and FNYEAQ (reference sequence). The DNA for the CDR3 is TGTGCTAGCAGCCCCCTGGGACAGGGAGGGACAGATACGCAGTATTTT. Translating gives CASSPLGQGGTDTQYF.

This chain joins TRBV5-1 and TRBJ1-1; 9 nucleotides agree with TRBD1. V shed 4 bases, J shed 2 bases, and the junction held 6 bases outside the gene matches. Germline V lookup: CDR1 SGHRS, CDR2 YFSETQ. CDR3 length equals 15 residues. CDR3 sequence (DNA): TGCGCCAGCAGCCAGAGACAGGGGGGCAACACTGAAGCTTTCTTT. It specifies CASSQRQGGNTEAFF.

This clone was counted a few times. The chain has TRBV28 and TRBJ1-6, with 9 bases aligning to TRBD1. Germline assignment: CDR1 MDHEN and CDR2 SYDVKM. Trimming removed 5 bases from V and 10 bases from J; junction bases left unmatched: 12. The CDR3 spans 16 residues. The CDR3 reads CASSLGTGSFLSPLHF. The CDR3 DNA follows: TGTGCCAGCAGTCTTGGGACAGGGTCTTTCTTATCACCCCTCCACTTT.

The rearrangement joins TRBV2 to TRBJ1-2; 11 bases are shared with TRBD1. CDR1 is SNHLY, CDR2 FYNNEI, per germline. Unmatched junction bases numbered 10, after V lost 6 bases and J lost 7 bases. The CDR3 consists of 15 residues. The CDR3 loop reads CASRPDRGLPLGYTF. The CDR3 DNA follows: TGTGCCAGCAGACCGGACAGGGGGCTCCCTCTTGGCTACACCTTC.

The chain carries TRBV27 and TRBJ1-1; perhaps TRBD1 as D (5 bases). Trimming took 8 bases from V and 4 from J, leaving 17 bases between them. Germline assignment: CDR1 MNHEY and CDR2 SMNVEV (reference sequence). The CDR3 sequence is 14 residues long. The CDR3 sequence: CASGLQVEGTEAFF. CDR3 DNA sequence: TGTGCCAGCGGACTACAGGTGGAGGGCACTGAAGCTTTCTTT.

The genes are TRBV5-1 and TRBJ2-5; tentative D call: TRBD1 (8 bases). This CDR3 comprises 14 residues. CDR1 and CDR2 (germline): SGHRS, YFSETQ. V was trimmed by 6 bases and J by 3 bases, leaving 15 bases between them. The CDR3 DNA is TGCGCCAGCACCACAGGGGGAGGGGAAGAGACCCAGTACTTC. Translated: CASTTGGGEETQYF.

This clone came up once. The chain carries TRBV27 and TRBJ1-1, with TRBD1 as a possible D gene (5 bases). Germline CDR1 MNHEY, CDR2 SMNVEV (reference sequence). Trimming pared 6 bases from V and 5 bases from J, leaving 13 bases between. This CDR3 region has 13 residues. The DNA for the CDR3 is TGTGCCAGCAGGTGGGGGGAATGGACTGAAGCTTTCTTT. This gives the protein CASRWGEWTEAFF.

The rearrangement joins TRBV2 to TRBJ2-3; 8 positions match TRBD1. The V segment lost 5 bases and the J segment 1 base; nucleotides outside the gene matches: 2. The length of the CDR3 is 14 residues. Looked up from germline, CDR1 is SNHLY and CDR2 is FYNNEI. The CDR3 protein is CASSSDRGTDTQYF. The CDR3 region has the DNA TGTGCCAGCAGTTCGGACAGGGGCACAGATACGCAGTATTTT.

V usage is TRBV12-5 and J usage is TRBJ1-1, with unresolved D. The CDR3 is 14 amino acids. Trimming pared 5 bases from V and 3 bases from J, leaving 13 bases between. Germline CDR1 is LGHNT and CDR2 is FRNRAP. The CDR3 reads CASGPRGWDTEAFF. CDR3 nucleotides: TGTGCTAGTGGTCCACGGGGATGGGACACTGAAGCTTTCTTT.

The sample holds a few counts of this clone. The V gene is TRBV7-9, the J gene TRBJ2-7, with D maybe TRBD1 (5 bases). The CDR3 loop spans 16 amino acids. Per germline, CDR1 SEHNR and CDR2 FQNEAQ (reference sequence). The V and J ends lost 4 bases and 4 bases respectively, with 20 bases between them. The CDR3 here is CASSSIGATGQYEQYF. CDR3 coding DNA: TGTGCCAGCAGCTCTATTGGAGCTACAGGCCAATACGAGCAGTACTTC.

J is TRBJ2-3 and V is TRBV5-1; 7 nucleotides match TRBD2. CDR3 size: 17 residues. Trimming took 1 base from V and 0 from J; bases not matched to a gene: 8. Per the germline V gene, CDR1 is SGHRS and CDR2 is YFSETQ. CDR3 region: CASSLPAGGGSTDTQYF. As DNA, the CDR3 is TGCGCCAGCAGCTTGCCCGCGGGCGGGGGAAGCACAGATACGCAGTATTTT.

This clone was seen a single time. The chain joins TRBV29-1 to TRBJ1-2; 8 positions agree with TRBD1. Germline assignment: CDR1 SQVTM and CDR2 ANQGSEA. CDR3 length equals 16 residues. V shed 1 base and J 4 bases; nucleotides not matched to a gene: 11. The CDR3 DNA sequence: TGCAGCGTTGAAGGGTACGGACAGGGTGCTGGCTATGGCTACACCTTC. Amino acids: CSVEGYGQGAGYGYTF. The full variable domain, in which reference TRBV29-1 and TRBJ1-2 provide the parts outside the CDR3, is SAVISQKPSRDICQRGTSLTIQCQVDSQVTMMFWYRQQPGQSLTLIATANQGSEATYESGFVIDKFPISRPNLTFSTLTVSNMSPEDSSIYLCSVEGYGQGAGYGYTFGSGTRLTVV.

This sequence joins TRBV23-1 and TRBJ1-2; 9 bases line up with TRBD1. TRBV23-1 qualifies as an ORF whose function is uncertain. CDR3 length: 16 residues. Unmatched junction bases numbered 8, after V lost 2 bases and J lost 4 bases. CDR3 bases: TGCGCCAGCAGTCAAAGGACAGGGGACGCTAGCTATGGCTACACCTTC. It translates to CASSQRTGDASYGYTF.

The chain carries TRBV5-8 and TRBJ2-3; no clear D. There are 14 residues in the CDR3. V lost 4 bases and J 0 bases, leaving 9 bases between the germline ends. Germline V gene lookup returns CDR1 SGHTS and CDR2 YDEGEE. The DNA of the CDR3 is TGTGCCAGCAGCCCTGTAATCAGCACAGATACGCAGTATTTT. This encodes CASSPVISTDTQYF.

The rearrangement links TRBV18 to TRBJ1-1; 9 nucleotides align to TRBD1. V lost 5 bases and J lost 4; bases outside the gene matches: 5. The CDR3 extends over 14 amino acids. Germline V gives CDR1 KGHSH, CDR2 LQKENI. CDR3 amino acids: CASSGQGLATEAFF. The CDR3 bases are TGTGCCAGCTCAGGACAGGGGTTGGCCACTGAAGCTTTCTTT.

The V and J genes are TRBV10-1 and TRBJ2-3; 8 bases agree with TRBD2. The CDR3 spans 13 residues. Looked up from germline, CDR1 is WNHNN and CDR2 is SYGVQD (reference sequence). Trimming took 4 bases from V and 4 from J; bases not matched to a gene: 1. The CDR3 loop reads CASSGTSSDTQYF. CDR3 DNA sequence: TGCGCCAGCAGTGGGACTAGCTCAGATACGCAGTATTTT.

V and J are TRBV9 and TRBJ1-5; tentative D call: TRBD1 (6 bases). Deletions cut 0 bases from V and 7 bases from J, with 11 bases between. Germline loops: CDR1 SGDLS, CDR2 YYNGEE. The CDR3 is made up of 14 amino acids. The CDR3 protein is CASSVGGGRQPQHF. CDR3 DNA: TGTGCCAGCAGCGTAGGAGGGGGTCGGCAGCCCCAGCATTTT.

The chain links TRBV19 to TRBJ2-5; D perhaps matches TRBD2 (6 bases). V was shortened by 7 bases and J by 5 bases, with 20 bases between the two germline ends. This CDR3 has 15 amino acids. Germline V CDR1 and CDR2: LNHDA, SQIVND (reference sequence). The CDR3 DNA reads TGTGCCAGTAAGGGAGGCCAGGGCTCAAGGGAGACCCAGTACTTC. Translation gives CASKGGQGSRETQYF.

The chain couples TRBV20-1 to TRBJ2-7; 10 nucleotides align to TRBD1. Trimming removed 3 bases from V and 5 bases from J; junction bases left unmatched: 10. Germline CDR1 reads DFQATT; CDR2 reads SNEGSKA (reference sequence). This CDR3 is built from 15 residues. This CDR3 reads CSASKGGTGDDEQYF. Here the CDR3 DNA reads TGCAGTGCTAGTAAAGGCGGGACAGGGGATGACGAGCAGTACTTC.